This TCR beta chain was captured by sequencing in a study of response to subunit inactivated influenza vaccine. TCRdb fed the RT-PCR reads into MiXCR, producing one record per CDR3 protein. The table shows more than 700,000 distinct CDR3 sequences, with around 21% occurring only once. This CDR3 is 13 amino acids long. The germline CDR1 and CDR2 sequences are LNHNV and YYDKDF (reference sequence). V dropped 1 base and J dropped 3 bases, with 7 bases sitting between them. The sequencing used PBMCs from blood, collected 4 to 6 days after vaccination. The clonotype comes from a man aged 50-59 years who received an inactivated influenza vaccine. J is TRBJ2-7 and V is TRBV15; D gene ambiguous. The CDR3 DNA reads TGTGCCACCAGCAGAGGTGAGGACTACGAGCAGTACTTC. Its translation: CATSRGEDYEQYF.